This entry concerns a single T cell receptor (beta chain). It lacks a known antigen. These data come from a study of cytomegalovirus exposure and HLA in healthy donors (dated by TCRdb to about 2017). Background on the whole study: In an earlier analysis of roughly 590 of the donors, approximately 300 Gb of sequence data and approximately 120 million unique TCR beta sequences from 180 million or so T cells were reported. Of the roughly 400 genotyped donors, 65% to 90% were placed in the genetic ancestry cluster associated with self-reported Caucasian donors. The study used immunosequencing to profile the T cell repertoires of more than 650 subjects and linked those repertoires to cytomegalovirus serostatus. Genome-wide SNP genotypes for about 60% of the roughly 700 donors were used in a later genetic analysis, which treated that subset as a discovery cohort. Five DR-DQ haplotypes were treated as single units for association and clustering because of strong linkage in the cohort. Typing coverage varied by locus: about 629-640 donors for A, B, C, DRB1 and DQB1; under 550 for DQA1; more than 600 for DPA1; approximately 450 for DPB1. All discovery cohort repertoires had been generated using a single sequencing platform. An earlier analysis of several hundred of the donors applied high-throughput TCR beta sequencing to assess whether each TCR beta V gene segment acted as functional or pseudogenic. An early release covering roughly 640 HLA-typed donors comprised about 320 gigabases of sequencing data and around 86 million unique TCR sequences. Rather than drawing on any new phenotypic data, the later analysis identified candidate immune exposures from TCR beta sequences and the way those sequences occurred across donors. Donor age, sex, ethnicity and CMV serostatus were compiled alongside the repertoire data. The study aimed to test whether signatures of past pathogen exposure could be identified by cataloging public T cell receptors. On average, about 200,000 unique TCR beta nucleotide sequences were sequenced per donor among 398 genotyped donors of the cohort, with roughly 18% of those sequences being non-productive. High-throughput TCR immunosequencing, statistical association of individual TCRs with disease status, and machine learning were combined to predict cytomegalovirus infection status. Besides the first cohort of under 700 subjects, a separate validation cohort made up of over 100 different subjects was used. To study patterns of TCR occurrence, a later analysis re-analyzed previously published TCR beta repertoires from around 670 donors and added high-resolution HLA genotyping. HLA typing covered class I and class II loci at four-digit resolution.

The cohort comprised fewer than 700 healthy bone marrow donors. At the time of sampling, every cohort member was nominally healthy, though immune exposures that went unrecorded were likely present. The donor was CMV seronegative and was included in the group of 352 seronegative cohort members. A peripheral blood sample was provided by each donor, and peripheral blood mononuclear cells were used for TCR beta sequencing. Genomic DNA was extracted from the blood cell samples with the Qiagen DNeasy Blood Extraction Kit. The receptor library was made with the immunoSEQ multiplex PCR assay. The multiplex PCR relied on a mix of 60 forward primers for TCR Vbeta segments and 13 reverse primers for TCR Jbeta segments. The CDR3 region of rearranged TCR beta genes was amplified from genomic DNA with a multiplex PCR assay. On the Illumina HiSeq System, the amplified TCR beta libraries were sequenced as 87-base-pair reads. The authors' analysis ran thus. A later analysis counted some 80 million unique TCR beta chains across the 670 or so repertoires, and some 12 million of these chains were shared by at least two donors. Raw reads were error-corrected and collapsed into unique sequences by a nearest-neighbor algorithm in which closely related sequences were merged to remove PCR and sequencing errors. To assign V, D and J gene segments, CDR3 sequences were aligned to IMGT reference sequences. For a sequence to be retained, at least a six-nucleotide match to both a V gene segment and a J gene segment was required. A rearrangement counted as productive if the CDR3 had no stop codons and remained in frame with V and J, and every other rearrangement counted as non-productive. Following IMGT convention, CDR3 was defined as the stretch from the second conserved V-encoded cysteine up to the conserved J-encoded phenylalanine. In an earlier analysis of more than 550 of the donors, sequences lacking an unambiguous match to a single V gene segment were excluded. In an earlier analysis of approximately 500 of the donors, a V segment was called functional when productive rearrangements were above 56.7%, and segregating when the standard deviation between donors exceeded 5%. To diagnose cytomegalovirus status from the catalog of TCR beta chain sequences, a statistical classification framework was built. A later analysis assigned V and J genes by comparing TCR nucleotide sequences with IMGT/GENE-DB human TR gene sequences. A later analysis assigned CDR3 sequences and most-parsimonious VDJ recombination scenarios with the TCRdist pipeline. In a later analysis, each TCR beta chain was defined by its CDR3 amino acid sequence together with its V-gene family, and reads without a unique V-gene family were excluded. To address suspected cross-contamination and a sequencing artifact, a later analysis removed roughly 580 highly shared, low-generation-probability nucleotide sequences. For each public chain, a later analysis derived a clonal expansion index from normalized ranks of inferred template counts within each repertoire. In a later analysis, generation probabilities were computed with a VDJ recombination model fitted to out-of-frame rearrangements, and the resulting probabilities were checked against IGoR. A later analysis scored TCR-TCR, TCR-HLA and TCR-CMV co-occurrence with hypergeometric tests, applying a repertoire-size bias correction to TCR pairs. A later analysis estimated false discovery rates by permuting HLA or CMV assignments 20 times. In a later analysis, co-occurring TCRs were grouped with DBSCAN, and TCRdist sequence similarity was added when clustering was performed within HLA-allele-positive subsets. Repertoires with fewer than 30,000 or more than 120,000 public chains were left out of co-occurrence clustering, as were five repertoires with anomalous nucleotide sharing. TCRdb re-hosts the immuneACCESS table, in-frame sequences only. Its copies lack some clones; in the studies checked, an unresolved V gene accounts for under half of them, and the cause for the rest is not known. That table furnishes V, J and clone size, whereas the DNA furnished D and trimming. The sample's clone listing holds 120,000 to 150,000 clones. Under 2.5% of the sample is in the top ten clones.

The research as a whole found: In an earlier analysis of some 500 of the donors, most TCR beta V segments were observed in productive rearrangements about 90% or about 30% of the time, broadly matching IMGT annotations. Because some donors lacked HLA typing at each locus, the association tests relied only on the typed subset. A further reported finding was that TCR beta sequences accurately predicted the HLA-A and HLA-B alleles for most subjects in the first cohort. Strong co-occurrence of HLA alleles, especially DR and DQ, made assigning TCR associations to individual alleles difficult. In vitro tests confirmed that a few of the cytomegalovirus-associated TCR beta chains recognize cytomegalovirus antigens. Because counts were too low, approximately 15 rarely observed V segments, including chromosome 9 orphons, were excluded from the earlier analysis of several hundred of the donors. In a later analysis, the rate of TCR association differed among HLA loci, with DRB1 alleles having the most associated TCRs and HLA-C alleles having the fewest. The sequencing pipeline was judged likely to have produced a cluster of highly shared sequence variants as a technical artifact. In a later analysis, HLA-associated TCR beta chains were found to be more clonally expanded and to have lower generation probabilities than equally common non-associated chains. In this cohort, only TCR beta chains were sequenced, and detectable features were limited by the absence of alpha or paired-chain data. It was suggested by the authors that the approach could potentially be generalized to other disease states and immunological phenotypes. Several of the top co-occurrence clusters appeared to be linked to parvovirus B19, influenza, CMV and Epstein-Barr virus, according to a later analysis. In a later genetic analysis, a missense DCLRE1C variant was associated with V-gene and J-gene trimming of TCR beta chains, and the association was replicated in an independent cohort. Roughly uniform sequencing depth across donors was assumed in presence/absence analyses, although this assumption may not hold. In a later analysis, most CMV-associated TCR beta chains were found to appear HLA-restricted, with HLA associations seemingly driven largely by CMV exposure. Correlated functional status among segregating V segments might be attributable to linkage disequilibrium, but an unknown experimental factor could not be ruled out. At a false discovery rate of 0.05, a later analysis linked about 17,000 TCR beta sequences to specific HLA alleles. Cytomegalovirus status was reported to be diagnosed by the classifier with high specificity and sensitivity in both the original and validation cohorts. In a later genetic analysis, fewer N-insertions in productive TCRs were reported among donors in an Asian-associated ancestry cluster than the roughly 700-donor mean. Immune exposure information for the cohort was limited to CMV serostatus. The study gave a list of over 150 TCR beta chains associated with cytomegalovirus. The 87-base-pair reads could not distinguish some IMGT-functional V segments, including TRBV6-2 and TRBV6-3, so those segments were excluded. Across donors, most TCR sequences were observed very rarely, whereas some public TCRs were present in many individuals.

Taken from the germline V gene, the CDR1 and CDR2 loops are SGHRS and YFSETQ. V gives up 0 bases and J gives up 2 bases, and the segment between their germline ends measures 12 bases. Counted from cysteine to phenylalanine, this CDR3 has 15 amino acids. Only the CDR3 region is kept as DNA, spanning 45 bases read in frame from base 1. Sequencing was carried out using PBMCs. Rearrangement joined TRBV5-1 to TRBJ2-7, with TRBD1 perhaps the D gene, on 6 matching bases. This TCR derives from a woman in her late teens or twenties in good health and CMV-seronegative. The CDR3 protein sequence reads: CASSLASGQTYEQYF. The sequenced DNA: TGCGCCAGCAGCTTGGCAAGCGGACAGACCTACGAGCAGTACTTC.